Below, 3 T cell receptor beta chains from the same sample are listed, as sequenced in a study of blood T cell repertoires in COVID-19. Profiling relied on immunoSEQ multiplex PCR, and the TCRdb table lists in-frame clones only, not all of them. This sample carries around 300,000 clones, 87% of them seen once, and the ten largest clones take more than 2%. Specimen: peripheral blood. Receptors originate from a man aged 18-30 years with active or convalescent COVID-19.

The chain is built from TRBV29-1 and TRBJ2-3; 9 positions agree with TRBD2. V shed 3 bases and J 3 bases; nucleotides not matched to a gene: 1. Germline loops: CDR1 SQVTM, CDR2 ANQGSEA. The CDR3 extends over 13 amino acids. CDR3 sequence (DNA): TGCAGCGTTGATCTAGCGGGGACAGATACGCAGTATTTT. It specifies CSVDLAGTDTQYF.

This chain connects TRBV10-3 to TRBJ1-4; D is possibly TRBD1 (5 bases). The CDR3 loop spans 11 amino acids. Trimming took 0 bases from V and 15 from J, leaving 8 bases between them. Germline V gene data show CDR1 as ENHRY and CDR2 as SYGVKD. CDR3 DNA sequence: TGTGCCATCAGTGAGTCTAACAGGATGTTTTTT. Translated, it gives CAISESNRMFF.

CDR3 DNA sequence: TGTGCCAGCTCACCCTCAGTAGCAGGGGACGCTGAAGCTTTCTTT. Translation gives CASSPSVAGDAEAFF. V and J are TRBV18 and TRBJ1-1, with D maybe TRBD1 (6 bases). V shed 3 bases and J shed 6 bases, with 17 bases lying between them. The germline gives CDR1 KGHSH, CDR2 LQKENI. The CDR3 runs to 15 residues. Supplemented by reference TRBV18 and TRBJ1-1, the full variable domain reads NAGVMQNPRHLVRRRGQEARLRCSPMKGHSHVYWYRQLPEEGLKFMVYLQKENIIDESGMPKERFSAEFPKEGPSILRIQQVVRGDSAAYFCASSPSVAGDAEAFFGQGTRLTVV.